The entry below gives a single T cell receptor (beta chain) sequence along with its context. Its antigen remains unknown. This sample stems from a study of T cell responses to AZD1222 COVID-19 vaccine. Findings and caveats of the study: Across spike, vaccine-associated CD4 TCRs were found, dominant at 160-218 and 743-854. It was only after the peak T cell response that any repertoires were sampled.

V trimming: 0 bases; J trimming: 6 bases; junction bases outside the gene matches: 7. Germline V gives CDR1 SGDLS, CDR2 YYNGEE. The CDR3 consists of 15 residues. Here immunoSEQ multiplex PCR was the method, and the copy in TCRdb shows in-frame clones only, minus some. The data hold 200,000 or so clones, with roughly 88% observed a single time. The specimen was peripheral blood, collected on day 0 of AZD1222 vaccination. This receptor was taken from an adult in good health. This chain joins TRBV9 and TRBJ1-2; TRBD1 matches at 8 bases. CDR3 sequence reads: CASSVARTGSDGYTF. As DNA, the CDR3 is TGTGCCAGCAGCGTAGCCCGGACAGGGTCGGATGGCTACACCTTC.